The clone carrying this T cell receptor (beta chain) showed up just once. This sample stems from a study of blood T cell repertoires in COVID-19. Original processing methods: Amplified reference gene primers provided the basis for estimating nucleated cell counts. Libraries were prepared by immunoSEQ multiplex PCR; TCRdb keeps only in-frame clonotypes and omits some of them. V, J and clone size derive from that table, while D and trimming were established from the DNA sequence. The table includes roughly 150,000 clones, roughly 91% detected once. Germline loops: CDR1 SGHVS, CDR2 FQNEAQ. The V gene end was trimmed by 0 bases and the J gene end by 4 bases; junction bases not matched to a gene: 4. This CDR3 has 15 residues.

The sample consisted of peripheral blood. This rearrangement joins TRBV7-8 to TRBJ2-5; 8 bases map to TRBD2. The clonotype comes from a man in his sixties with active or convalescent COVID-19. The chain's CDR3 is CASSLALGGGETQYF. The CDR3 DNA reads TGTGCCAGCAGCTTAGCGCTCGGGGGGGGAGAGACCCAGTACTTC.